A selection of T cell receptor beta chains follows, all from one sample in a study of blood T cell repertoires in COVID-19. Profiling relied on immunoSEQ multiplex PCR, and the TCRdb table lists in-frame clones only, not all of them. The sample includes about 140,000 clones, roughly 82% seen only once; the top ten take roughly 13%. The sample taken for sequencing was peripheral blood. The receptor set was obtained from an elderly man with acute or convalescent COVID-19. The CDR3 runs from the conserved cysteine through the conserved F or W. Fields, in order: clone size, D gene, CDR3 length, J gene, V gene, CDR3 protein, CDR3 DNA. D genes are given only for firm matches. Size values are once, few and many counts, or a class for expanded clones, and some rows have none.

clone_size: NA; d_call: NA; cdr3_length: 13; j_call: TRBJ1-5; v_call: TRBV30; cdr3_aa: CAWDTGIGQPQHF; cdr3_nt: TGTGCCTGGGACACAGGGATCGGTCAGCCCCAGCATTTT
clone_size: many; d_call: NA; cdr3_length: 16; j_call: TRBJ1-5; v_call: TRBV19; cdr3_aa: CASSPPSEGVNQPQHF; cdr3_nt: TGTGCCAGTAGTCCCCCCTCGGAGGGAGTCAATCAGCCCCAGCATTTT
clone_size: once; d_call: TRBD1; cdr3_length: 14; j_call: TRBJ2-5; v_call: TRBV15; cdr3_aa: CATRGQGPQETQYF; cdr3_nt: TGTGCCACCCGAGGACAGGGCCCCCAAGAGACCCAGTACTTC
clone_size: NA; d_call: TRBD1; cdr3_length: 14; j_call: TRBJ1-1; v_call: TRBV4-2; cdr3_aa: CASSPRDSNTEAFF; cdr3_nt: TGTGCCAGCAGCCCTCGGGACAGCAACACTGAAGCTTTCTTT
clone_size: NA; d_call: NA; cdr3_length: 14; j_call: TRBJ1-2; v_call: TRBV3-1/TRBV3-2; cdr3_aa: CASSQDRGSYGYTF; cdr3_nt: TGTGCCAGCAGCCAAGATCGCGGCAGCTATGGCTACACCTTC
clone_size: few; d_call: TRBD1; cdr3_length: 14; j_call: TRBJ2-7; v_call: TRBV18; cdr3_aa: CASSPGTGQREQYF; cdr3_nt: TGTGCCAGCTCCCCCGGGACAGGACAGAGGGAGCAGTACTTC
clone_size: few; d_call: NA; cdr3_length: 15; j_call: TRBJ1-5; v_call: TRBV2; cdr3_aa: CASSYAGASNQPQHF; cdr3_nt: TGTGCCAGCAGTTACGCTGGGGCGAGCAATCAGCCCCAGCATTTT
clone_size: NA; d_call: NA; cdr3_length: 16; j_call: TRBJ2-7; v_call: TRBV10-1; cdr3_aa: CASSESKGRGNYEQYF; cdr3_nt: TGCGCCAGCAGTGAGTCGAAAGGCAGGGGCAACTACGAGCAGTACTTC
clone_size: NA; d_call: NA; cdr3_length: 16; j_call: TRBJ1-5; v_call: TRBV4-3; cdr3_aa: CASSQVRGSHNQPQHF; cdr3_nt: TGCGCCAGCAGCCAAGTAAGGGGGTCCCATAATCAGCCCCAGCATTTT
clone_size: NA; d_call: TRBD1; cdr3_length: 14; j_call: TRBJ1-1; v_call: TRBV19; cdr3_aa: CASSIVGTGREAFF; cdr3_nt: TGTGCCAGTAGTATAGTTGGGACAGGCCGTGAAGCTTTCTTT
clone_size: NA; d_call: NA; cdr3_length: 12; j_call: TRBJ1-6; v_call: TRBV4-1; cdr3_aa: CASSHANAPLHF; cdr3_nt: TGCGCCAGCAGCCATGCGAACGCCCCCCTCCACTTT
clone_size: few; d_call: NA; cdr3_length: 14; j_call: TRBJ1-6; v_call: TRBV27; cdr3_aa: CASSLYPEGSPLHF; cdr3_nt: TGTGCCAGCAGTTTATATCCGGAGGGTTCACCCCTCCACTTT
clone_size: NA; d_call: TRBD1; cdr3_length: 15; j_call: TRBJ2-7; v_call: TRBV4-1; cdr3_aa: CASRDSGTASYEQYF; cdr3_nt: TGCGCCAGCAGAGACTCCGGGACAGCATCCTACGAGCAGTACTTC
clone_size: NA; d_call: NA; cdr3_length: 16; j_call: TRBJ2-3; v_call: TRBV5-4; cdr3_aa: CASSPQGAVSTDTQYF; cdr3_nt: TGTGCCAGCAGCCCTCAGGGCGCAGTTAGCACAGATACGCAGTATTTT
clone_size: NA; d_call: NA; cdr3_length: 15; j_call: TRBJ2-7; v_call: TRBV18; cdr3_aa: CASSPAALLNYEQYF; cdr3_nt: TGTGCCAGCTCACCAGCGGCGCTACTCAACTACGAGCAGTACTTC
clone_size: NA; d_call: NA; cdr3_length: 10; j_call: TRBJ2-1; v_call: TRBV29-1; cdr3_aa: CSVSPYEQFF; cdr3_nt: TGCAGCGTGTCCCCGTATGAGCAGTTCTTC
clone_size: few; d_call: TRBD1; cdr3_length: 11; j_call: TRBJ2-5; v_call: TRBV20-1; cdr3_aa: CSARETGGPYF; cdr3_nt: TGCAGTGCTAGAGAAACAGGGGGCCCGTACTTC
clone_size: NA; d_call: NA; cdr3_length: 13; j_call: TRBJ2-5; v_call: TRBV27; cdr3_aa: CASRKTDQETQYF; cdr3_nt: TGTGCCAGCAGGAAAACTGACCAAGAGACCCAGTACTTC
clone_size: NA; d_call: NA; cdr3_length: 10; j_call: TRBJ1-1; v_call: TRBV20-1; cdr3_aa: CSAASLEAFF; cdr3_nt: TGCAGTGCTGCTAGTCTGGAAGCTTTCTTT
clone_size: NA; d_call: TRBD1; cdr3_length: 15; j_call: TRBJ1-1; v_call: TRBV10-3; cdr3_aa: CAISPGTGANTEAFF; cdr3_nt: TGTGCCATCAGTCCCGGGACAGGAGCGAACACTGAAGCTTTCTTT
clone_size: NA; d_call: TRBD2; cdr3_length: 18; j_call: TRBJ2-2; v_call: TRBV7-3; cdr3_aa: CASSPRRVSGGNTGELFF; cdr3_nt: TGTGCCAGCAGCCCAAGGAGAGTTAGCGGGGGGAACACCGGGGAGCTGTTTTTT
clone_size: NA; d_call: NA; cdr3_length: 13; j_call: TRBJ1-1; v_call: TRBV12-3/TRBV12-4; cdr3_aa: CASSRGGYTEAFF; cdr3_nt: TGTGCCAGCAGCCGGGGAGGGTATACTGAAGCTTTCTTT
clone_size: few; d_call: NA; cdr3_length: 14; j_call: TRBJ2-7; v_call: TRBV7-2; cdr3_aa: CASSFQGIGYEQYF; cdr3_nt: TGTGCCAGCAGCTTTCAGGGGATAGGCTACGAGCAGTACTTC
clone_size: NA; d_call: NA; cdr3_length: 15; j_call: TRBJ2-6; v_call: TRBV11-2; cdr3_aa: CASSLRETGANVLTF; cdr3_nt: TGTGCCAGCAGCTTACGGGAAACTGGGGCCAACGTCCTGACTTTC
clone_size: NA; d_call: NA; cdr3_length: 13; j_call: TRBJ1-5; v_call: TRBV7-3; cdr3_aa: CASSSQRGQPQHF; cdr3_nt: TGTGCCAGCAGCTCCCAGCGGGGTCAGCCCCAGCATTTT
clone_size: NA; d_call: NA; cdr3_length: 13; j_call: TRBJ1-2; v_call: TRBV5-1; cdr3_aa: CASRSDGDYGYTF; cdr3_nt: TGCGCCAGCAGATCGGACGGGGACTATGGCTACACCTTC
clone_size: NA; d_call: TRBD1; cdr3_length: 15; j_call: TRBJ1-6; v_call: TRBV27; cdr3_aa: CASSLDRDHNSPLHF; cdr3_nt: TGTGCCAGCAGTTTAGACAGGGACCATAATTCACCCCTCCACTTT
clone_size: NA; d_call: TRBD2; cdr3_length: 15; j_call: TRBJ2-7; v_call: TRBV2; cdr3_aa: CASSLMRGASYEQYF; cdr3_nt: TGTGCCAGCAGCTTAATGCGGGGGGCCTCCTACGAGCAGTACTTC
clone_size: NA; d_call: NA; cdr3_length: 12; j_call: TRBJ2-5; v_call: TRBV6-6; cdr3_aa: CASSLSGETQYF; cdr3_nt: TGTGCCAGCAGCCTCAGTGGAGAGACCCAGTACTTC
clone_size: NA; d_call: TRBD1; cdr3_length: 15; j_call: TRBJ1-1; v_call: TRBV28; cdr3_aa: CASSTRTGANTEAFF; cdr3_nt: TGTGCCAGCAGTACCCGGACAGGGGCGAACACTGAAGCTTTCTTT
clone_size: NA; d_call: NA; cdr3_length: 13; j_call: TRBJ1-6; v_call: TRBV4-2; cdr3_aa: CASSQEQNSPLHF; cdr3_nt: TGTGCCAGCAGCCAAGAACAGAATTCACCCCTCCACTTT
clone_size: NA; d_call: TRBD1; cdr3_length: 17; j_call: TRBJ1-2; v_call: TRBV7-9; cdr3_aa: CASSSSLSGTGGRGYTF; cdr3_nt: TGTGCCAGCAGCTCATCACTTTCCGGGACAGGGGGCCGTGGCTACACCTTC
clone_size: NA; d_call: NA; cdr3_length: 15; j_call: TRBJ2-6; v_call: TRBV27; cdr3_aa: CASSGRFPGANVLTF; cdr3_nt: TGTGCCAGCAGTGGCAGATTTCCTGGGGCCAACGTCCTGACTTTC
clone_size: NA; d_call: TRBD1; cdr3_length: 14; j_call: TRBJ2-2; v_call: TRBV2; cdr3_aa: CASKGTGNTGELFF; cdr3_nt: TGTGCCAGTAAAGGGACAGGGAACACCGGGGAGCTGTTTTTT
clone_size: NA; d_call: TRBD1; cdr3_length: 15; j_call: TRBJ1-1; v_call: TRBV13; cdr3_aa: CASSSSYRGNTEAFF; cdr3_nt: TGTGCCAGCAGCTCCTCCTACAGGGGGAACACTGAAGCTTTCTTT
clone_size: NA; d_call: NA; cdr3_length: 13; j_call: TRBJ1-6; v_call: TRBV30; cdr3_aa: CACRQDYNSPLHF; cdr3_nt: TGTGCCTGCCGACAGGACTATAATTCACCCCTCCACTTT
clone_size: NA; d_call: NA; cdr3_length: 17; j_call: TRBJ1-6; v_call: TRBV5-1; cdr3_aa: CASSPGVRSSYNSPLHF; cdr3_nt: TGCGCCAGCAGCCCAGGGGTCAGGAGCTCCTATAATTCACCCCTCCACTTT
clone_size: NA; d_call: NA; cdr3_length: 15; j_call: TRBJ1-6; v_call: TRBV7-2; cdr3_aa: CASSLRSSYNSPLHF; cdr3_nt: TGTGCCAGCAGCTTAAGGAGCTCCTATAATTCACCCCTCCACTTT
clone_size: NA; d_call: TRBD2; cdr3_length: 17; j_call: TRBJ2-2; v_call: TRBV6-6; cdr3_aa: CASSPLAGGWVTGELFF; cdr3_nt: TGTGCCAGCAGTCCCCTAGCGGGGGGGTGGGTCACCGGGGAGCTGTTTTTT
clone_size: NA; d_call: TRBD1; cdr3_length: 16; j_call: TRBJ2-7; v_call: TRBV19; cdr3_aa: CASSVRGTGITYEQYF; cdr3_nt: TGTGCCAGTAGCGTTCGAGGGACAGGAATAACCTACGAGCAGTACTTC
clone_size: NA; d_call: NA; cdr3_length: 13; j_call: TRBJ2-7; v_call: TRBV6-2/TRBV6-3; cdr3_aa: CASSYSSDYEQYF; cdr3_nt: TGTGCCAGCAGTTACTCTTCAGATTACGAGCAGTACTTC
clone_size: once; d_call: NA; cdr3_length: 11; j_call: TRBJ2-7; v_call: TRBV6-5; cdr3_aa: CASKGGGEQYF; cdr3_nt: TGTGCCAGCAAGGGGGGGGGTGAGCAGTACTTC